A selection of T cell receptor beta chains follows, all from one sample in a study of blood T cell repertoires in COVID-19. Assay used: immunoSEQ multiplex PCR; TCRdb lists only in-frame clones, some missing. The table lists tens of thousands of clones, about 80% of them singletons. Material: peripheral blood. Receptors originate from a man aged 60 to 75 with active or convalescent COVID-19. The CDR3 runs from the conserved cysteine through the conserved F or W. Each record gives: CDR3 DNA, CDR3 protein, J gene, V gene, clone size, D gene. The D gene is left open where the match is weak. A row's size may be missing; if present it is once, few, many or a size class.

TGTGCCAGTTCCCGGACAGGATCTGTAGCTGAAGCTTTCTTT | CASSRTGSVAEAFF | TRBJ1-1 | TRBV19 | NA | TRBD1
TGTGCCAGCAGCCTCACAGCGGGGGGGCTCCACGAGCAGTACTTC | CASSLTAGGLHEQYF | TRBJ2-7 | TRBV3-1/TRBV3-2 | NA | TRBD2
TGTGCCAGCAGCTTAGTCTCTGACAGGGCGGCCGGGGAGCTGTTTTTT | CASSLVSDRAAGELFF | TRBJ2-2 | TRBV7-3 | once | TRBD1
TGTGCCAGCAGCGCCCAGGGAGAGACCCAGTACTTC | CASSAQGETQYF | TRBJ2-5 | TRBV9 | NA | NA
TGTGCCAGCAGTTACCCCCTGGGCGGGGGGGCCATAGATACGCAGTATTTT | CASSYPLGGGAIDTQYF | TRBJ2-3 | TRBV6-2/TRBV6-3 | NA | TRBD2
TGTGCCAGCAGCCTATCTACAGGGTACAATGAGCAGTTCTTC | CASSLSTGYNEQFF | TRBJ2-1 | TRBV3-1/TRBV3-2 | NA | NA
TGTGCCAGCAGGATGGAGGGTAACCCTACCGGGGAGCTGTTTTTT | CASRMEGNPTGELFF | TRBJ2-2 | TRBV7-9 | few | NA
TGTGCCAGCAGCCGGGACAGTGGAAACACCATATATTTT | CASSRDSGNTIYF | TRBJ1-3 | TRBV6-2/TRBV6-3 | NA | TRBD1
TGTGCCAGCACCAAAGGGGAGCCGGGAAACACCATATATTTT | CASTKGEPGNTIYF | TRBJ1-3 | TRBV7-9 | NA | NA
TGCAGCGTTGAAGGGCAGGGGAATGAAAAACTGTTTTTT | CSVEGQGNEKLFF | TRBJ1-4 | TRBV29-1 | NA | NA
TGTGCCAGCAGTTACGGTATGAACACTGAAGCTTTCTTT | CASSYGMNTEAFF | TRBJ1-1 | TRBV2 | NA | NA
TGTGCCAGCAGTGAATATGGACAGGGCATCTACGAGCAGTACTTC | CASSEYGQGIYEQYF | TRBJ2-7 | TRBV25-1 | once | TRBD1
TGTGCCTGGAGAGCGATCTGGGTGGCTTTCTTT | CAWRAIWVAFF | TRBJ1-1 | TRBV30 | NA | NA
TGTGCCAGCAGCGGACCGGGGGGGTTTCAAGATACGCAGTATTTT | CASSGPGGFQDTQYF | TRBJ2-3 | TRBV7-3 | NA | TRBD2
TGTGCCAGCAGCACGAGCGGAGAGACCCAGTACTTC | CASSTSGETQYF | TRBJ2-5 | TRBV3-1/TRBV3-2 | NA | NA
TGTGCCAGCAGCTTACACAGGGGACCAGCTTTCTTT | CASSLHRGPAFF | TRBJ1-1 | TRBV13 | NA | TRBD1
TGTGCCATCAGTGGAAGAACCGGGACTAGAGATGTGAAGCAGTACTTC | CAISGRTGTRDVKQYF | TRBJ2-7 | TRBV10-3 | once | TRBD2
TGTGCCAGCTCACCACAGGGGTCGACCGGGGAGCTGTTTTTT | CASSPQGSTGELFF | TRBJ2-2 | TRBV18 | NA | NA
TGTGCCAGCAGCCAACCGGGACTAGCGAGCCTGGGGGGGACAGATACGCAGTATTTT | CASSQPGLASLGGTDTQYF | TRBJ2-3 | TRBV3-1/TRBV3-2 | NA | TRBD2
TGTGCCAGCAGCGGGTGGGACAGGGGGCTTTGGGGCTACACCTTC | CASSGWDRGLWGYTF | TRBJ1-2 | TRBV11-2 | NA | TRBD1
TGTGCCAGCTCACCCCGACAGGGTAACTATGGCTACACCTTC | CASSPRQGNYGYTF | TRBJ1-2 | TRBV18 | few | TRBD1
TGTGCCAGCAGCAAGGGACAGAGTAATCAGCCCCAGCATTTT | CASSKGQSNQPQHF | TRBJ1-5 | TRBV5-6 | NA | TRBD1
TGCGCCAGCAGCGAGGGAGGCCCCTACGAGCAGTACTTC | CASSEGGPYEQYF | TRBJ2-7 | TRBV5-1 | NA | NA
TGTGCCAGCAGCGCGGGAACAGGGGGCCTGTACGAGCAGTACTTC | CASSAGTGGLYEQYF | TRBJ2-7 | TRBV9 | NA | TRBD1
TGTGCCAGCAGTGAAGGACAGGGGGCAGGCACCCAGTACTTC | CASSEGQGAGTQYF | TRBJ2-5 | TRBV6-1 | NA | TRBD1
TGCGCCAGCAGCCAGTCGACAGGGAGCAATCAGCCCCAGCATTTT | CASSQSTGSNQPQHF | TRBJ1-5 | TRBV4-1 | NA | TRBD1
TGTGCCAGTAGTATGTGGTGGGGACAGGGGGCCCAAGAGACCCAGTACTTC | CASSMWWGQGAQETQYF | TRBJ2-5 | TRBV19 | NA | TRBD1
TGTGCCAGCAGCTCAAGGGACAAGTACGAGCAGTACTTC | CASSSRDKYEQYF | TRBJ2-7 | TRBV7-8 | NA | NA
TGTGCCAGCAGCTTGAGCTGGTCCTACGAGCAGTACTTC | CASSLSWSYEQYF | TRBJ2-7 | TRBV7-2 | NA | NA
TGTGCCAGCAGCCGACGGGACAGGGTCTACAATGAGCAGTTCTTC | CASSRRDRVYNEQFF | TRBJ2-1 | TRBV7-3 | once | TRBD1
TGTGCCAGCAGTGAGGGACAGGGCGGTCAGCCCCAGCATTTT | CASSEGQGGQPQHF | TRBJ1-5 | TRBV2 | few | TRBD1
TGTGCCAGCAGCTCAGGGTTTGAGGCCTACGAGCAGTACTTC | CASSSGFEAYEQYF | TRBJ2-7 | TRBV28 | NA | NA
TGTGCCAGCAGTTTATATAGGAACACTGAAGCTTTCTTT | CASSLYRNTEAFF | TRBJ1-1 | TRBV12-3/TRBV12-4 | NA | NA
TGTGCCAGCAGCCAAGACGGACAGGGGAACTTTGGCTACACCTTC | CASSQDGQGNFGYTF | TRBJ1-2 | TRBV4-2 | NA | TRBD1
TGTGCCAGCTTACGCGATGTTTACACTGAAGCTTTCTTT | CASLRDVYTEAFF | TRBJ1-1 | TRBV28 | NA | NA
TGTGCCAGCAGTTCCCACCCCGACAGGTACCAAGAGACCCAGTACTTC | CASSSHPDRYQETQYF | TRBJ2-5 | TRBV28 | NA | NA
TGTGCCAGCAGCTTAGCAGACAGGGGTACCTACGAGCAGTACTTC | CASSLADRGTYEQYF | TRBJ2-7 | TRBV7-6 | NA | TRBD1
TGTGCCAGCACCCAGTCCTCCCGGGCTAACTATGGCTACACCTTC | CASTQSSRANYGYTF | TRBJ1-2 | TRBV6-6 | NA | NA
TGTGCCAGCAGCGTAGCTCAGGGTCAGCCCCAGCATTTT | CASSVAQGQPQHF | TRBJ1-5 | TRBV9 | NA | NA
TGTGCCAGCAGCTTCGGTGGGGCAGGAGGAAACACCATATATTTT | CASSFGGAGGNTIYF | TRBJ1-3 | TRBV11-2 | NA | NA
TGTGCCAGCAGTCCCTCCCGGGACAGGGCAACGAATGAGCAGTTCTTC | CASSPSRDRATNEQFF | TRBJ2-1 | TRBV21-1 | NA | NA
TGCAGCGTTAGAGGAAACGAAGAGACCCAGTACTTC | CSVRGNEETQYF | TRBJ2-5 | TRBV29-1 | NA | NA
TGTGCCAGCAGCTTATCAGGGACAGGGGGCAACACCATATATTTT | CASSLSGTGGNTIYF | TRBJ1-3 | TRBV7-2 | NA | TRBD1